This T cell receptor (beta chain) was identified during a study of blood T cell repertoires in COVID-19. Study-wide context: Acute-phase and convalescent COVID-19 samples originated in the United States, Italy and Spain.

The table came from immunoSEQ multiplex PCR; TCRdb's copy has only in-frame clones and leaves some out. The sample records some 320,000 clones, less than 85% being singletons. After removal of 1 base from V and 2 bases from J, the junction contained 11 bases not matched to a gene. This CDR3 comprises 17 residues. Germline values: CDR1 SGHRS, CDR2 YFSETQ. This clone was found once. This receptor was taken from a woman in her thirties who had been exposed to COVID-19. The sequencing sample was made of PBMCs or T cells enriched from blood (not recorded which). The rearrangement links TRBV5-1 to TRBJ1-1, with 7 bases fitting TRBD1. CDR3 loop: CASSLMGDRDHNTEAFF. DNA of the CDR3: TGCGCCAGCAGCTTGATGGGTGACAGGGACCATAACACTGAAGCTTTCTTT.